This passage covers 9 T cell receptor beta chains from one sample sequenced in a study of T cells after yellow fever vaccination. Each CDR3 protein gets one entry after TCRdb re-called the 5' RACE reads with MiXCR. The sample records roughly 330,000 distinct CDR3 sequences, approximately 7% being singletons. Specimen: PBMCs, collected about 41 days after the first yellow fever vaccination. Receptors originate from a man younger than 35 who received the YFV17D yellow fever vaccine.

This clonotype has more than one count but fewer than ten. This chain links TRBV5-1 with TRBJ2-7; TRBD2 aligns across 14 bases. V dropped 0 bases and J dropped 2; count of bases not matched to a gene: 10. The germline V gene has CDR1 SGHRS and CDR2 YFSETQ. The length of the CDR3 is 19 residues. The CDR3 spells CASSLVGLAGDYRAYEQYF. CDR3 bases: TGCGCCAGCAGCTTGGTGGGACTAGCGGGGGACTACCGGGCCTACGAGCAGTACTTC.

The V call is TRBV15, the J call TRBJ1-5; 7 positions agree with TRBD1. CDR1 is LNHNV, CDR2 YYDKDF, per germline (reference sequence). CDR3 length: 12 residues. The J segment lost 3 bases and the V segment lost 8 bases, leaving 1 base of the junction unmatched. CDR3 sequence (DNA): TGTGCCACCGGGACAGACAATCAGCCCCAGCATTTT. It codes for CATGTDNQPQHF.

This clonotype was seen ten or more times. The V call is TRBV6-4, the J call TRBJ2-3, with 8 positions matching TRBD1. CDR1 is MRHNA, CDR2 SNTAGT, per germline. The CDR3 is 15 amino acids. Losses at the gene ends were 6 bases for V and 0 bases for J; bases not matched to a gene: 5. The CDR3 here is CASSETGGSTDTQYF. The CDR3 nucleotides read TGTGCCAGCAGCGAAACAGGGGGTAGCACAGATACGCAGTATTTT.

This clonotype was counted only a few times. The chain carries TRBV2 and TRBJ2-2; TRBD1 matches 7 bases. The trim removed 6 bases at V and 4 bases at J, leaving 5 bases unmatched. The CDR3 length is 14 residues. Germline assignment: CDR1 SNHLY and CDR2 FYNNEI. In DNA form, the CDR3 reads TGTGCCAGCAGGAACAGGGGACGCACCGGGGAGCTGTTTTTT. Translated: CASRNRGRTGELFF.

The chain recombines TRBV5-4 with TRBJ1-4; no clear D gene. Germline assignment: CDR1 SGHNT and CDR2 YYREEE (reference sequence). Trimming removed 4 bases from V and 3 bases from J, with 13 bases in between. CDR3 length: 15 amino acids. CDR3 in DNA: TGTGCCAGCAGCCCGGTCGCAGGCGCTAATGAAAAACTGTTTTTT. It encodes CASSPVAGANEKLFF.

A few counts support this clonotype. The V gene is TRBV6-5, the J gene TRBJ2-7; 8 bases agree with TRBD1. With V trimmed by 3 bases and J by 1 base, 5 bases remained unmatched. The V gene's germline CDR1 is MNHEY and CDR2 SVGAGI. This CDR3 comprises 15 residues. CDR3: CASSYQGASSYEQYF. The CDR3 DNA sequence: TGTGCCAGCAGTTATCAGGGGGCAAGTTCCTACGAGCAGTACTTC.

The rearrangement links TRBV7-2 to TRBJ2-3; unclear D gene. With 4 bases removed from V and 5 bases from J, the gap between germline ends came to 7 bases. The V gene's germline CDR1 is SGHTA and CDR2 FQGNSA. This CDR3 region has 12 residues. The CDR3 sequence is CASSSFLDTQYF. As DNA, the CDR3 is TGTGCCAGCAGCTCATTCCTAGATACGCAGTATTTT.

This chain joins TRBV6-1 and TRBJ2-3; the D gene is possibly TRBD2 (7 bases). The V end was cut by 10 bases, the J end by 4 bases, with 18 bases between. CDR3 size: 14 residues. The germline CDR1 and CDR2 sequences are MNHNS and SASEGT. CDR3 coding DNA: TGTGCCACCTCCGGTCGGGGGGCCCCAGATACGCAGTATTTT. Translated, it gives CATSGRGAPDTQYF.

The CDR3 region is CAFCLWGRTGWDTDTQYF. CDR3 DNA: TGTGCCTTCTGCCTATGGGGCCGGACAGGGTGGGACACAGATACGCAGTATTTT. The chain carries TRBV12-3 or TRBV12-4 and TRBJ2-3; 8 nucleotides match TRBD1. V trimming: 11 bases; J trimming: 2 bases; junction bases outside the gene matches: 21. The CDR3 contains 18 residues.